Listed below are T cell receptor beta chains from one sample, sequenced in a study of radiotherapy plus CTLA-4 blockade in lung cancer. TCRdb's copy holds only in-frame clones and misses some; the assay was immunoSEQ multiplex PCR. The data show about 97,000 clones, roughly 74% seen once. The source material was peripheral blood, sampled from a patient treated with radiotherapy plus ipilimumab. The receptors were gathered from a human donor with non-small cell lung cancer who had a partial response to radiotherapy plus ipilimumab. Some clones in this sample may be carry-over from other donors' samples. Each CDR3 is given without its conserved first and last residue. Each record gives: V gene, J gene, CDR3 protein.

TRBV18	TRBJ2-5	ASSPNRGGETQY
TRBV2	TRBJ1-3	ASKGAGSGNTIY
TRBV28	TRBJ1-2	ASRLSGTASRGGYT
TRBV5-4	TRBJ2-2	ASSRDRVTGELF
TRBV2	TRBJ1-1	AGRQGLTEAF
TRBV4-2	TRBJ1-2	ASSQLQGVANYGYT
TRBV7-8	TRBJ2-2	ASSLRQGTNTGELF
TRBV29-1	TRBJ2-7	SVAGTSGIEQY
TRBV11-2	TRBJ1-1	ASSHRDIGTEAF
TRBV7-9	TRBJ2-1	ASSRPGGGGANEQF
TRBV28	TRBJ1-2	ASSSGGGANYGYT
TRBV6-1	TRBJ2-3	ASSEPIAGATDTQY
TRBV29-1	TRBJ2-7	SVTTSRGSPEQY
TRBV19	TRBJ2-2	ASSVTRFAGELF
TRBV6-6	TRBJ2-7	ASSYPQGTGLGEQY
TRBV28	TRBJ2-5	ASSFIQGGYETQY
TRBV2	TRBJ1-1	ATYRDRGFNTEAF
TRBV28	TRBJ2-1	ASKVVGETYNEQF
TRBV9	TRBJ1-2	ASSATPSGTNYGYT
TRBV2	TRBJ1-3	ASGEGELSGNTIY
TRBV5-1	TRBJ2-2	ASSLNRNTGELF
TRBV5-1	TRBJ1-3	ASSLQGQTTGNTIY
TRBV28	TRBJ2-7	ASRQGGDYEQY
TRBV5-1	TRBJ2-5	ASSLASGGAEETQY
TRBV6-5	TRBJ1-2	ASSRTGGYGYT
TRBV29-1	TRBJ2-2	TGQGDTGELF
TRBV11-2	TRBJ1-4	ASSLAANEKLF
TRBV4-1	TRBJ2-4	ASSNSGGANNIQY
TRBV7-3	TRBJ2-1	ASSLLSGTYNEQF
TRBV9	TRBJ2-7	ASSATASGADEQY
TRBV5-1	TRBJ2-5	ASSVGGEQETQY
TRBV5-8	TRBJ1-3	ASRLRTRGSGNTIY
TRBV5-4	TRBJ2-7	AMQQGNSYEQY
TRBV25-1	TRBJ1-6	ASSGRDRGFIYNSPLH
TRBV6-1	TRBJ1-6	ASRDRLGSPLH
TRBV7-6	TRBJ1-2	ASSLVGGQNYGYT
TRBV28	TRBJ2-5	ASSLPGGKDQETQY
TRBV7-6	TRBJ1-6	ASSSDSHNSPLH
TRBV9	TRBJ2-5	ASSVAGVQETQY
TRBV11-3	TRBJ1-1	ASSPGILNTEAF
TRBV6-6	TRBJ2-7	ASSYSGRATYEQY
TRBV10-3	TRBJ2-7	AIRNDRSYEQY
TRBV5-1	TRBJ1-1	ASSPGGANTEAF
TRBV7-2	TRBJ2-7	ASSLAPWSSYEQY
TRBV4-1	TRBJ2-7	ASSQEPGGGALIYEQY
TRBV5-1	TRBJ2-3	ASSLIGRDGLDTQY
TRBV6-6	TRBJ1-5	ASSRTGGRQPQH
TRBV28	TRBJ1-1	ASSLRQGFAEAF
TRBV6-5	TRBJ1-4	ASSLDREGKKLF
TRBV5-6	TRBJ2-7	ASTYGTGGVRDEQY